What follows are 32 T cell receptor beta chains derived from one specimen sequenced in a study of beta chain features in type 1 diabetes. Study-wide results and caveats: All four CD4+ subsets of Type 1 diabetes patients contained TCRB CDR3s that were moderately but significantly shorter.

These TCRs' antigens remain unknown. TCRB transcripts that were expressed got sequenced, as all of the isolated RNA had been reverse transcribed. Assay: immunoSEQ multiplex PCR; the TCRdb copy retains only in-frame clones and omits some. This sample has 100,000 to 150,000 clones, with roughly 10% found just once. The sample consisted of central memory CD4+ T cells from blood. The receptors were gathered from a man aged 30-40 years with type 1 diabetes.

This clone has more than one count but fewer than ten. The CDR3 spells CASSYDPGMNTEAFF. DNA for the CDR3: TGTGCCAGCAGCTATGACCCAGGGATGAACACTGAAGCTTTCTTT. The chain recombines TRBV7-9 with TRBJ1-1; possible D gene TRBD1, 5 bases. The CDR3 contains 15 residues. Trimming pared 4 bases from V and 0 bases from J, leaving 12 bases between. Germline lookup yields CDR1 SEHNR and CDR2 FQNEAQ (reference sequence). The variable domain in full, completed from reference TRBV7-9 and TRBJ1-1, reads DTGVSQNPRHKITKRGQNVTFRCDPISEHNRLYWYRQTLGQGPEFLTYFQNEAQLEKSRLLSDRFSAERPKGSFSTLEIQRTEQGDSAMYLCASSYDPGMNTEAFFGQGTRLTVV.

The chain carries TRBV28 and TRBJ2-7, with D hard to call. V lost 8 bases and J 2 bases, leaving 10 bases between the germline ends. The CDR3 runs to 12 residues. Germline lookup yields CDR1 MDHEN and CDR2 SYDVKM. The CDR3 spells CASQARPYEQYF. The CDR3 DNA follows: TGTGCCAGCCAGGCCAGACCCTACGAGCAGTACTTC.

The CDR3 loop is CATSIGERGASYEQYF. The CDR3 DNA reads TGTGCCACCAGCATTGGGGAGCGGGGGGCCTCCTACGAGCAGTACTTC. The V and J genes are TRBV15 and TRBJ2-7; 9 bases agree with TRBD2. This CDR3 has 16 residues. Losses at the gene ends were 4 bases for V and 0 bases for J; bases not matched to a gene: 7. CDR1 LNHNV and CDR2 YYDKDF come from the germline V gene (reference sequence). Using reference TRBV15 and TRBJ2-7 for the parts outside the CDR3, the full variable domain is DAMVIQNPRYQVTQFGKPVTLSCSQTLNHNVMYWYQQKSSQAPKLLFHYYDKDFNNEADTPDNFQSRRPNTSFCFLDIRSPGLGDTAMYLCATSIGERGASYEQYFGPGTRLTVT.

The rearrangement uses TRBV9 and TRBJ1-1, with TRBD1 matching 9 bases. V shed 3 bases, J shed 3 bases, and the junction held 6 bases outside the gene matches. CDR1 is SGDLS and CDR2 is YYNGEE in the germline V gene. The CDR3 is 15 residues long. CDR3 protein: CASSGTGAIDTEAFF. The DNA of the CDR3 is TGTGCCAGCAGCGGGACAGGGGCAATAGACACTGAAGCTTTCTTT.

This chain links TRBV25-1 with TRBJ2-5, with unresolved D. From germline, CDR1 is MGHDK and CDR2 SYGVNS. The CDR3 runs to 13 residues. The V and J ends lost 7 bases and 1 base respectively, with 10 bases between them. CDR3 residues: CASNLPGQETQYF. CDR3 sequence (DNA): TGTGCCAGCAATCTTCCCGGCCAAGAGACCCAGTACTTC.

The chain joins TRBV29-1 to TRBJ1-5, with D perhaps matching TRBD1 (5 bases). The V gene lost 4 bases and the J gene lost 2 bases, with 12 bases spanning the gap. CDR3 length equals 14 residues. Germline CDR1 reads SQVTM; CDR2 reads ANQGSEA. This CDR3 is CSVVQGGRNQPQHF. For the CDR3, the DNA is TGCAGCGTTGTGCAGGGAGGACGCAATCAGCCCCAGCATTTT. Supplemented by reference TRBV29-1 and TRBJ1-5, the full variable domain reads SAVISQKPSRDICQRGTSLTIQCQVDSQVTMMFWYRQQPGQSLTLIATANQGSEATYESGFVIDKFPISRPNLTFSTLTVSNMSPEDSSIYLCSVVQGGRNQPQHFGDGTRLSIL.

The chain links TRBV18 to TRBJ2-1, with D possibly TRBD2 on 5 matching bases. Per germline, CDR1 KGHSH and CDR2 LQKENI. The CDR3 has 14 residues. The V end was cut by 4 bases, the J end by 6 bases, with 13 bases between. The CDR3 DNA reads TGTGCCAGCTCACGTCCCACGGGGTTCAATGAGCAGTTCTTC. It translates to CASSRPTGFNEQFF.

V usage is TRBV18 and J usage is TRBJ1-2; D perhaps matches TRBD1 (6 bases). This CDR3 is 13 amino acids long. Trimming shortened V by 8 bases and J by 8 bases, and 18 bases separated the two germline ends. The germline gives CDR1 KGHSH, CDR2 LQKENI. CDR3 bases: TGTGCCAGCACCACAGGGCGCGACGACGGCTACACCTTC. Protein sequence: CASTTGRDDGYTF.

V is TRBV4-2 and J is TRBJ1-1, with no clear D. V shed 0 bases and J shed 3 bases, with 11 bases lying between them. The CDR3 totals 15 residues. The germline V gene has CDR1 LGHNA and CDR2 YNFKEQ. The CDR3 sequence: CASSQEPGGYTEAFF. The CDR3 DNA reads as TGTGCCAGCAGCCAAGAGCCAGGTGGATACACTGAAGCTTTCTTT.

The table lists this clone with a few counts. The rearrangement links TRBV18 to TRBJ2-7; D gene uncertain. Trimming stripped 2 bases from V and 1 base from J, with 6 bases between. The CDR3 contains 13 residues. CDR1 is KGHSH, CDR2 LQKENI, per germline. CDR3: CASSPGLSYEQYF. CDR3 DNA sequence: TGTGCCAGCTCACCAGGGCTATCCTACGAGCAGTACTTC.

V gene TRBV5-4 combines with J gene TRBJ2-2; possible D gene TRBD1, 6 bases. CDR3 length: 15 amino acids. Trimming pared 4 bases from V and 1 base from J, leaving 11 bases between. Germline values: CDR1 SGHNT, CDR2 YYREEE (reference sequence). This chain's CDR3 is CASSVNRVNTGELFF. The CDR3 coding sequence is TGTGCCAGCAGCGTCAACAGGGTGAACACCGGGGAGCTGTTTTTT.

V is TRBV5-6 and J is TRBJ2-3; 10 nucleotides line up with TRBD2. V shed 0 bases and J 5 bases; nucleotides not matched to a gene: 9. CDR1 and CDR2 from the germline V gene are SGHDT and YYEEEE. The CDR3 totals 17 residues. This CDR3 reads CASSLVSSGGARDTQYF. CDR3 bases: TGTGCCAGCAGCTTGGTTTCCAGCGGGGGGGCCAGAGATACGCAGTATTTT.

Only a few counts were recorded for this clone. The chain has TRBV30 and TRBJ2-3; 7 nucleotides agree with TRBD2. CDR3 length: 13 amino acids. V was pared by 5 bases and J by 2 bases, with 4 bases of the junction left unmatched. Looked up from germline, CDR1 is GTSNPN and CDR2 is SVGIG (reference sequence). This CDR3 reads CAWGRASTDTQYF. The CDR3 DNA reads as TGTGCCTGGGGGAGGGCATCCACAGATACGCAGTATTTT.

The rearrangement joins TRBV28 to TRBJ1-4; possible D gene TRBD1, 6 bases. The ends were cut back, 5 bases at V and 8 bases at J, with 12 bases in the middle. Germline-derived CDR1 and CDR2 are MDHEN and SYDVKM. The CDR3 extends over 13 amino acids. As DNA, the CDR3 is TGTGCCAGCAGTCAGGGGTCTTGGGAAAAACTGTTTTTT. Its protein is CASSQGSWEKLFF.

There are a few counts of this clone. The CDR3 bases are TGTGCCAGCATCGCCTGGGGCGACGGTACGCAGTATTTT. Amino acid sequence: CASIAWGDGTQYF. The chain is built from TRBV6-5 and TRBJ2-3; the D gene is possibly TRBD1 (5 bases). V shed 7 bases and J shed 8 bases, with 16 bases lying between them. Germline V gene lookup returns CDR1 MNHEY and CDR2 SVGAGI. The CDR3 has 13 residues.

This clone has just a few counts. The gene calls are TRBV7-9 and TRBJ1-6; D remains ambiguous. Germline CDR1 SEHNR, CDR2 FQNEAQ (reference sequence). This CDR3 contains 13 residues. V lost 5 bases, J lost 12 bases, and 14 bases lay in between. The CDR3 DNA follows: TGTGCCAGCAGCCTATCGCAAGTAAAACCCCTCCACTTT. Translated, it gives CASSLSQVKPLHF.

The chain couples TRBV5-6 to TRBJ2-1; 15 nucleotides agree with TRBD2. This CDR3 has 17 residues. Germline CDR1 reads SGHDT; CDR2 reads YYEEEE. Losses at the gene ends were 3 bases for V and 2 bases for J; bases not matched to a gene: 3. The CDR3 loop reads CASSSGLAGGPYNEQFF. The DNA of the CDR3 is TGTGCCAGCAGCTCGGGACTAGCGGGGGGCCCCTACAATGAGCAGTTCTTC. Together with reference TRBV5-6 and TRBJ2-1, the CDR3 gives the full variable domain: DAGVTQSPTHLIKTRGQQVTLRCSPKSGHDTVSWYQQALGQGPQFIFQYYEEEERQRGNFPDRFSGHQFPNYSSELNVNALLLGDSALYLCASSSGLAGGPYNEQFFGPGTRLTVL.

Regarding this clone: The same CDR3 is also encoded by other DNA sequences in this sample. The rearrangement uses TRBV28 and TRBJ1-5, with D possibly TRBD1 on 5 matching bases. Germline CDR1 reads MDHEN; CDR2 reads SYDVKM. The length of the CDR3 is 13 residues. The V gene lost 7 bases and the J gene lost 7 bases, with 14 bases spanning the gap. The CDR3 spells CASKGQGRQPQHF. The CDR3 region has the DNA TGTGCCAGCAAGGGGCAGGGTAGACAGCCCCAGCATTTT.

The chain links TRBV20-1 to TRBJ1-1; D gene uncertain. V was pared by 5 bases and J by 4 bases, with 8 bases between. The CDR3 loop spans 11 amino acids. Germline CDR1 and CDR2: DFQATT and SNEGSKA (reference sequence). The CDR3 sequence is CSAEGGTEAFF. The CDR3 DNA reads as TGCAGTGCTGAGGGAGGCACTGAAGCTTTCTTT.

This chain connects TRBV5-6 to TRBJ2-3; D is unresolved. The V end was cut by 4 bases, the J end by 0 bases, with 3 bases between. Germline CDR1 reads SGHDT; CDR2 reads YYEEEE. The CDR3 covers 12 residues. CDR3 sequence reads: CASSPSTDTQYF. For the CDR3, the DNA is TGTGCCAGCAGCCCTAGCACAGATACGCAGTATTTT.

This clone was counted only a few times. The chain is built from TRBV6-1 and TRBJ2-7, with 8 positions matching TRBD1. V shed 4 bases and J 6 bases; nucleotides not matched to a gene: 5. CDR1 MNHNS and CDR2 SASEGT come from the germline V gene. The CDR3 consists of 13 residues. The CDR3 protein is CASSVHQGAEQYF. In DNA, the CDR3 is TGTGCCAGCAGTGTACATCAGGGGGCCGAGCAGTACTTC.

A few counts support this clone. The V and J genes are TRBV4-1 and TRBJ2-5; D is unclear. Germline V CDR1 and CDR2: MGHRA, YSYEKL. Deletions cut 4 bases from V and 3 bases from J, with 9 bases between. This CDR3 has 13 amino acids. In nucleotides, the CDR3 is TGCGCCAGCAGCCTGGGCCAGAAAGAGACCCAGTACTTC. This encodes CASSLGQKETQYF.

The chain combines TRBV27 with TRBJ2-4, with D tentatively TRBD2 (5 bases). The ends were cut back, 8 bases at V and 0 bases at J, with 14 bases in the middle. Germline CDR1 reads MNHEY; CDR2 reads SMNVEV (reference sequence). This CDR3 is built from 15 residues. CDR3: CASGGEGAAKNIQYF. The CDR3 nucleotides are TGTGCCAGCGGCGGCGAGGGCGCAGCCAAAAACATTCAGTACTTC.

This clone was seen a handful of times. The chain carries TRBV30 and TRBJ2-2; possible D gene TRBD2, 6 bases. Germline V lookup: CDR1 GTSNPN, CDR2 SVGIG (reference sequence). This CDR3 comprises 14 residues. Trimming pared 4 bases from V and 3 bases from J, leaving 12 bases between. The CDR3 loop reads CAWNRGADTGELFF. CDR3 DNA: TGTGCCTGGAATCGCGGGGCCGACACCGGGGAGCTGTTTTTT.

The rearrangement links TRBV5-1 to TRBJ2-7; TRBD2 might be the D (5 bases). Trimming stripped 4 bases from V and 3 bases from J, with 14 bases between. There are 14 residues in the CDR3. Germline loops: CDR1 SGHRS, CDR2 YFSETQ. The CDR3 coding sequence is TGCGCCAGCAGCCGGAGTCCCGAGGGCTACGAGCAGTACTTC. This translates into CASSRSPEGYEQYF.

The CDR3 DNA reads as TGTGCCAGCAGCACCTGGGGCGCAGATACGCAGTATTTT. This sequence encodes CASSTWGADTQYF. This chain connects TRBV6-5 to TRBJ2-3; D is possibly TRBD1 (5 bases). The CDR3 extends over 13 amino acids. V was pared by 6 bases and J by 4 bases, with 11 bases between. Germline V CDR1 and CDR2: MNHEY, SVGAGI.

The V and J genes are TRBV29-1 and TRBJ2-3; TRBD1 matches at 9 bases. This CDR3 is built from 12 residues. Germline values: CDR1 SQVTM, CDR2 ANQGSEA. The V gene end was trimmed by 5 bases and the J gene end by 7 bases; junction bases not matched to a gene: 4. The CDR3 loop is CSVWGQGNTQYF. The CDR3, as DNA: TGCAGCGTTTGGGGACAGGGCAATACGCAGTATTTT.

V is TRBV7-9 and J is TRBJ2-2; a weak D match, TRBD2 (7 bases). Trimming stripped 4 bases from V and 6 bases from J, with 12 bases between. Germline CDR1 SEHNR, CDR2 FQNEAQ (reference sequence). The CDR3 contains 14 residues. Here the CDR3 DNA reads TGTGCCAGCAGCTCAACGGGGGGCCCCGGGGAGCTGTTTTTT. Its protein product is CASSSTGGPGELFF.

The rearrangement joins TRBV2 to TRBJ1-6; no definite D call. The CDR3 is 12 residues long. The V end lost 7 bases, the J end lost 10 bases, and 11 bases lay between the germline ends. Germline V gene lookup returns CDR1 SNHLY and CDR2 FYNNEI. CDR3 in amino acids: CASMVVPSPLHF. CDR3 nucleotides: TGTGCCAGCATGGTAGTCCCGTCACCCCTCCACTTT.

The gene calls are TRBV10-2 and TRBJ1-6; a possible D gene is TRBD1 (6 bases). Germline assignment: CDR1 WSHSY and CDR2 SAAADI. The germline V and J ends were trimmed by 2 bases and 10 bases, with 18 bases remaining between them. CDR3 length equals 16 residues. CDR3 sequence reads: CASSEEGTTNGSPLHF. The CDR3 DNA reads TGCGCCAGCAGTGAGGAGGGGACAACCAACGGATCACCCCTCCACTTT.

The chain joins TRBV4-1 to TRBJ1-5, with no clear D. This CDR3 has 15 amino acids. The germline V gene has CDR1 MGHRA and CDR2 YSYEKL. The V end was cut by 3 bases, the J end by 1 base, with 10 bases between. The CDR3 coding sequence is TGCGCCAGCAGCCAGACCGCAGGCAGCAATCAGCCCCAGCATTTT. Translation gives CASSQTAGSNQPQHF.

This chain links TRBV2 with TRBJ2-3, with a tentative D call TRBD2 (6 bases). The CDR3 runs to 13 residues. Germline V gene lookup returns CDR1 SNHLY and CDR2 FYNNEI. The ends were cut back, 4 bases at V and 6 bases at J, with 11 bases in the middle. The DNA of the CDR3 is TGTGCCAGCAGTGTGGAGGGGACGGATACGCAGTATTTT. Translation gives CASSVEGTDTQYF.